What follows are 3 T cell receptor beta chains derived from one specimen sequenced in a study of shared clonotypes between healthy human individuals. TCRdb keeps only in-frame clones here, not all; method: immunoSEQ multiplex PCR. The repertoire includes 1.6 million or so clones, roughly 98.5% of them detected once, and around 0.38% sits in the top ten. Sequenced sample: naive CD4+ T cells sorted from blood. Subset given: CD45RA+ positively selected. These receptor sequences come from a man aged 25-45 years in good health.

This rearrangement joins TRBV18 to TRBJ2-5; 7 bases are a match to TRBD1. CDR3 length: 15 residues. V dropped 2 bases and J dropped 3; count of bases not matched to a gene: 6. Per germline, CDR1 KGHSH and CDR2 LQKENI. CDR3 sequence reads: CASSPIPGTEETQYF. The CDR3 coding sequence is TGTGCCAGCTCACCAATCCCCGGGACAGAAGAGACCCAGTACTTC.

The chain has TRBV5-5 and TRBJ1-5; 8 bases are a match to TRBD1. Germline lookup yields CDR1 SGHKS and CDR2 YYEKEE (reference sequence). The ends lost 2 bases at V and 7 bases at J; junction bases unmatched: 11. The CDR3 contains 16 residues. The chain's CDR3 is CASSFGGQGIGQPQHF. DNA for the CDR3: TGTGCCAGCAGCTTTGGCGGACAGGGTATAGGACAGCCCCAGCATTTT.

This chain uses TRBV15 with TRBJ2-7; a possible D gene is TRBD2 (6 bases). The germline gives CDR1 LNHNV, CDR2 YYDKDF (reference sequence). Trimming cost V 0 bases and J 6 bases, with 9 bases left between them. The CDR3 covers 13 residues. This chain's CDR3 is CATSRDGGFEQYF. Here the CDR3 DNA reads TGTGCCACCAGCAGAGATGGAGGGTTCGAGCAGTACTTC.